This T cell receptor (beta chain) emerged from a study of chemoradiotherapy in HPV16-positive cancers. Points from the study as a whole: Candidate HPV-specific clones and E7-related TCR motifs grew in tumor during treatment. For HPV16-positive patients, expanding HPV-responsive T cells associated with longer recurrence-free survival.

With regard to this clone: The antigen remains undetermined.

In germline, CDR1 is SGDLS, CDR2 YYNGEE. The CDR3 is 15 residues long. The ends were cut back, 3 bases at V and 6 bases at J, with 13 bases in the middle. Generated by immunoSEQ multiplex PCR, the TCRdb table keeps only in-frame clones and is missing some. The sample has 850 to 1,000 clones, around 93% seen once. The sample in question was tumor tissue, obtained from a patient who underwent chemoradiotherapy. V and J are TRBV9 and TRBJ1-6, with TRBD1 as a possible D gene (6 bases). This TCR was sampled from a human donor with HPV-associated anogenital cancer. Written as DNA, the CDR3 is TGTGCCAGCAGCGCAGGGGCTTTCTCTAATTCACCCCTCCACTTT. This translates into CASSAGAFSNSPLHF.